This note documents a single T cell receptor beta chain sequence. The target antigen is unknown. This record belongs to a study of lymphopenia after photon versus proton radiotherapy. General study results and limits: Relative stability marked proton patients; photon patients lost diversity and naive cells. Post-nadir TCR diversity decline inversely tracked overall survival among those who died. Better survival with proton therapy was suggested as possible, not demonstrated. Oligoclonal CD8+ Temra expansion after nadir drove photon patients' diversity drop.

V lost 5 bases, J lost 2 bases, and 6 bases stayed unmatched. Germline loops: CDR1 MNHEY, CDR2 SMNVEV (reference sequence). CDR3 size: 14 residues. The assay was immunoSEQ multiplex PCR, and TCRdb's table has in-frame clones only and misses some. The data hold about 58,000 clones, with approximately 88% observed a single time. This receptor was taken from a man between 60 and 75 years old with pancreatic cancer. This material consisted of peripheral blood, taken from a patient treated with proton-based radiotherapy. V gene TRBV27 combines with J gene TRBJ2-7, with 7 bases lining up with TRBD2. The chain's CDR3 is CASSPLAAPYEQYF. The DNA for the CDR3 is TGTGCCAGCAGTCCCCTAGCGGCACCCTACGAGCAGTACTTC.